The TCR beta chain described here comes from a study of identical twins. A universal primer site was created by template switching, with the cDNA bearing unique molecular identifiers. MiXCR, run by TCRdb on the 5' RACE reads, gives a single entry per CDR3 protein. This sample has 120,000 to 150,000 distinct CDR3 sequences, with under 4.5% found just once. The CDR3 is made up of 12 amino acids. Germline assignment: CDR1 SQVTM and CDR2 ANQGSEA. Between the trimmed V and J ends, which lost 7 bases and 4 bases, there was a span of 12 bases. This clonotype has a count of ten or more. Everyone who donated was a healthy Caucasian.

This rearrangement joins TRBV29-1 to TRBJ2-3, with TRBD1 as a possible D gene (5 bases). The TCR was taken from a man aged 18 to 29 in good health. Material for sequencing was memory T cells sorted from blood. Here the CDR3 reads CSGARESDTQYF. DNA for the CDR3: TGCAGCGGAGCCAGGGAATCAGATACGCAGTATTTT.